This TCR beta chain is from a study of spatial heterogeneity in lung cancer. Study in general: Patients with untreated early-stage non-small cell lung cancer, numbering around 72, were the donors. Follow-up PBMC samples were sequenced when available, at a median of about two years after resection.

Every individual TCR cDNA molecule carried its own unique molecular identifier, which allowed correction of PCR and sequencing errors. TCRdb reanalysed the 5' RACE reads using MiXCR and keeps one entry per CDR3 protein. The repertoire holds approximately 16,000 distinct CDR3 sequences, with around 5.9% as singletons. CDR1 is LGHNA, CDR2 YSLEER, per germline. The CDR3 covers 16 residues. The V segment lost 1 base and the J segment 5 bases; nucleotides outside the gene matches: 8. Time point defined: blood at routine non-recurrence follow-up after resection. This clonotype was counted ten times or more.

V and J are TRBV4-3 and TRBJ2-5; 9 bases are shared with TRBD2. This clonotype originated in a male donor with early-stage non-small cell lung cancer. The material was PBMCs, obtained at follow-up. The CDR3 DNA is TGCGCCAGCAGCCAAGGGATAGCGGGGGAGATGGAGACCCAGTACTTC. Its protein is CASSQGIAGEMETQYF.